This T cell receptor (beta chain) was retrieved from a study of T cell repertoires in cytomegalovirus infection. Study in general: CMV infection together with matching HLA type was indicated by public TCR beta signatures.

CDR1 and CDR2 from the germline V gene are SGDLS and YYNGEE. CDR3 length: 13 residues. V lost 0 bases and J 5 bases, leaving 8 bases between the germline ends. Overall study results and limits: HLA-C-restricted CMV-specific TCR beta clonotypes prevailed in the ex vivo response. There were carriers of CMV plus the relevant HLA, and cumulative public TCR beta family frequency identified them.

TCRdb analysed the reads with MiXCR anew, one entry per CDR3 protein. Of 230,000 or so distinct CDR3 sequences listed, about a sixth are singletons. This clonotype has just a few counts. Its specificity is unknown. Sequenced input: CD8+ T cells from PBMCs. The J gene is TRBJ1-1, the V gene TRBV9; a possible D gene is TRBD1 (5 bases). The clonotype originates from a human donor in good health (CMV status not recorded). Some clones in this sample may be carry-over from other donors' samples. As DNA, the CDR3 is TGTGCCAGCAGCGTAGAAGGGGATACTGAAGCTTTCTTT. Translating it yields CASSVEGDTEAFF.